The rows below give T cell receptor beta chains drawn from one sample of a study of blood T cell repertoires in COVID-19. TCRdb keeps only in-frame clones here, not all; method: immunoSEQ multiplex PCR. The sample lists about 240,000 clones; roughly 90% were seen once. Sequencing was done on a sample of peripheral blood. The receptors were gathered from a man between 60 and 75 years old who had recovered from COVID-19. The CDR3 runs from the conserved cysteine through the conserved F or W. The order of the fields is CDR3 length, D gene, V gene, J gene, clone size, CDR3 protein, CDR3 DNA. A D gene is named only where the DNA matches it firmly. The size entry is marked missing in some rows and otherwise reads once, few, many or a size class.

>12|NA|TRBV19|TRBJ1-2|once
CASSSTNYGYTF
TGTGCCAGTAGTTCTACCAACTATGGCTACACCTTC
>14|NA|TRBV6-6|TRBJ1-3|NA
CASSLQDPGNTIYF
TGTGCCAGCAGCCTACAGGATCCTGGAAACACCATATATTTT
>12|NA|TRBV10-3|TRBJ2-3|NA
CAISGLADTQYF
TGTGCCATCAGTGGGCTCGCAGATACGCAGTATTTT
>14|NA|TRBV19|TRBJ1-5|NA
CASSGRVSTQPQHF
TGTGCCAGTAGTGGGAGGGTTAGCACTCAGCCCCAGCATTTT
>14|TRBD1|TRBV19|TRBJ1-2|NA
CASSMRRDSPGYTF
TGTGCCAGTAGTATGAGGAGGGACAGCCCTGGCTACACCTTC
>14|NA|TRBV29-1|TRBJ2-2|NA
CSVGAGTSTGELFF
TGCAGCGTTGGGGCCGGGACAAGCACCGGGGAGCTGTTTTTT
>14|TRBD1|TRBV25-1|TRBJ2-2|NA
CASGQGANTGELFF
TGTGCCAGCGGCCAGGGGGCGAACACCGGGGAGCTGTTTTTT
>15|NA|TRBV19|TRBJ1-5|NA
CASSMRGMGGQPQHF
TGTGCCAGTAGTATGCGGGGGATGGGGGGACAGCCCCAGCATTTT
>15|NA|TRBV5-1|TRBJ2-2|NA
CASTDHYANTGELFF
TGCGCCAGCACCGATCACTACGCGAACACCGGGGAGCTGTTTTTT
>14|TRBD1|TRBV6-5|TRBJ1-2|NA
CASSYGGTVGGYTF
TGTGCCAGCAGTTACGGGGGGACAGTCGGAGGCTACACCTTC
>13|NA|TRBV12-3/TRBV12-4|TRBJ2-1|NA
CASTPGAHNEQFF
TGTGCCAGCACACCGGGAGCCCACAATGAGCAGTTCTTC
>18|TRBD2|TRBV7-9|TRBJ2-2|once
CASSRGLAGARTPGELFF
TGTGCCAGCAGCCGGGGACTAGCGGGAGCTCGAACACCCGGGGAGCTGTTTTTT
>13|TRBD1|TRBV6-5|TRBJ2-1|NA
CASTKLTGGEQFF
TGTGCCAGCACCAAACTGACAGGGGGTGAGCAGTTCTTC